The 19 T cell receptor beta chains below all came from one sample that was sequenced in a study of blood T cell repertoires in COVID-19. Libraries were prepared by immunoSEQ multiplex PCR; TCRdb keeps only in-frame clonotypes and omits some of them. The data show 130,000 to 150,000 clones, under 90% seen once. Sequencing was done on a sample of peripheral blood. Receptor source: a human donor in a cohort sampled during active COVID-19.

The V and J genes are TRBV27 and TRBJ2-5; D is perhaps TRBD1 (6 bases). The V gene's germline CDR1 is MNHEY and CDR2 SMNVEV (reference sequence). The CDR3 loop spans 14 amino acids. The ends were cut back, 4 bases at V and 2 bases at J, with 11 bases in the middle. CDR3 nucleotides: TGTGCCAGCAGTTCCCGGGACACACAAGAGACCCAGTACTTC. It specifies CASSSRDTQETQYF.

CDR3 sequence (DNA): TGTGCCTGGAGGACACAGGGAGCCAGGGAGACCCAGTACTTC. Protein: CAWRTQGARETQYF. This chain uses TRBV30 with TRBJ2-5; a weak D match, TRBD1 (6 bases). Trimming removed 3 bases from V and 5 bases from J, with 16 bases in between. The CDR3 length is 14 residues. Germline loops: CDR1 GTSNPN, CDR2 SVGIG (reference sequence).

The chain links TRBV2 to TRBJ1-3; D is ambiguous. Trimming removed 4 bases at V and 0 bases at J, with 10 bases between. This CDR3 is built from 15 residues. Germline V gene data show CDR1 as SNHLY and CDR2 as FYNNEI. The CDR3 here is CASSASQHSGNTIYF. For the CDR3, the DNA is TGTGCCAGCAGTGCTTCCCAACACTCTGGAAACACCATATATTTT.

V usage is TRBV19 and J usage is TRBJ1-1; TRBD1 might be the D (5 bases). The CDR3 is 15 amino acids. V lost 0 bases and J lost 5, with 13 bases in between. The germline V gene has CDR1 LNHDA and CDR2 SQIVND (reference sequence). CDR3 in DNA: TGTGCCAGTAGTATAGAGGGGCCCAGGTGGACTGAAGCTTTCTTT. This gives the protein CASSIEGPRWTEAFF.

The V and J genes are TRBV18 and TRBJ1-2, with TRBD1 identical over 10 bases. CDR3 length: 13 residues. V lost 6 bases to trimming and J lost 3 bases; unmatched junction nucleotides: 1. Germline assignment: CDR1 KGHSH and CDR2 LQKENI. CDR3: CASSGQGDYGYTF. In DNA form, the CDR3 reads TGTGCCAGCTCCGGACAGGGGGACTATGGCTACACCTTC. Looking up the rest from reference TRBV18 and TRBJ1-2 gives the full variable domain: NAGVMQNPRHLVRRRGQEARLRCSPMKGHSHVYWYRQLPEEGLKFMVYLQKENIIDESGMPKERFSAEFPKEGPSILRIQQVVRGDSAAYFCASSGQGDYGYTFGSGTRLTVV.

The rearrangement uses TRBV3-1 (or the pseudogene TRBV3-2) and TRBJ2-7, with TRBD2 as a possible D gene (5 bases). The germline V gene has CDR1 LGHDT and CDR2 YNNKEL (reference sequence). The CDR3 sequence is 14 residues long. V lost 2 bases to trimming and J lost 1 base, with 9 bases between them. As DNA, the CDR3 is TGTGCCAGCAGCCAATGGGTAGCGTCCTACGAGCAGTACTTC. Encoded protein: CASSQWVASYEQYF.

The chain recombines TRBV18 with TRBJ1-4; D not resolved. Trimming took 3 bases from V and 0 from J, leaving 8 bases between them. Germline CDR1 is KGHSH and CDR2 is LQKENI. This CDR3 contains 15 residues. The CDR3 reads CASSPQSATNEKLFF. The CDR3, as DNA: TGTGCCAGCTCACCGCAGTCCGCAACTAATGAAAAACTGTTTTTT.

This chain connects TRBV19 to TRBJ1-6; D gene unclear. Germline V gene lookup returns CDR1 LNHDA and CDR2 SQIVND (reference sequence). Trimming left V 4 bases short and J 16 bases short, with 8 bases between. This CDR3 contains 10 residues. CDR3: CASSTQRLHF. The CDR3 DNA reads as TGTGCCAGTAGTACCCAGAGGCTCCACTTT.

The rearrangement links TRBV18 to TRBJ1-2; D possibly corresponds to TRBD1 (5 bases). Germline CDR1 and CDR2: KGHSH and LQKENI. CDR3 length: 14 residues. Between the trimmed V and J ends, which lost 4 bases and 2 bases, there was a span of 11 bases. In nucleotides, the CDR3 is TGTGCCAGCTCACTTGGGGGGTACAACTATGGCTACACCTTC. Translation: CASSLGGYNYGYTF.

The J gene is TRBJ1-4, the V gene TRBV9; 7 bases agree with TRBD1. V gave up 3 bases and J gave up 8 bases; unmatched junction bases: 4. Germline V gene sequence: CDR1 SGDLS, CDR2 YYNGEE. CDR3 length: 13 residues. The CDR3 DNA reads TGTGCCAGCAGCGGGGACAGTCTGGAAAAACTGTTTTTT. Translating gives CASSGDSLEKLFF.

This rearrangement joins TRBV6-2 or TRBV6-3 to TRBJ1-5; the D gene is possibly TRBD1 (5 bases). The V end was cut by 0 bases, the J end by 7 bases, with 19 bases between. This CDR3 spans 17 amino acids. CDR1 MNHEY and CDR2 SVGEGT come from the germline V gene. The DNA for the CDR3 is TGTGCCAGCAGTTACTCGTGGGGGAATCCTGGGGGGCAGCCCCAGCATTTT. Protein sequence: CASSYSWGNPGGQPQHF.

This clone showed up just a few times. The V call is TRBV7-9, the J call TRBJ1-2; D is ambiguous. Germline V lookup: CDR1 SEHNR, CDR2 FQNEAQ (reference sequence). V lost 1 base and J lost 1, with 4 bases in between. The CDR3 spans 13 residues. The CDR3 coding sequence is TGTGCCAGCAGCTTAGACAATAACTATGGCTACACCTTC. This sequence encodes CASSLDNNYGYTF.

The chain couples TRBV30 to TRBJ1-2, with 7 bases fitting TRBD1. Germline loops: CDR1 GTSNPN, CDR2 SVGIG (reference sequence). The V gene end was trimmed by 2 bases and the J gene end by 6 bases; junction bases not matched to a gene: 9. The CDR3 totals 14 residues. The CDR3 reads CAWSTDRETHGYTF. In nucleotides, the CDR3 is TGTGCCTGGAGTACCGACAGGGAAACCCATGGCTACACCTTC.

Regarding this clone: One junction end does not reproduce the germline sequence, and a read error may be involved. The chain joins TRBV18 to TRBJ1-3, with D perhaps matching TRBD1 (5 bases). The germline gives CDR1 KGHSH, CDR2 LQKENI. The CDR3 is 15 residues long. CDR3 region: CASSPLPDNGNTIYF. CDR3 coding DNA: TGTGCCAGCTCACCCTTACCGGACAACGGAAACACTATATATTTT.

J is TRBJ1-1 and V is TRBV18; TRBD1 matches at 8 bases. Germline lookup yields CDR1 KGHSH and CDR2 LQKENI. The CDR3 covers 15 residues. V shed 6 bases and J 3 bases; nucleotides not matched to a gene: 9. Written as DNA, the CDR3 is TGTGCCAGCTCCAGACAGGGGAGTGGGGACACTGAAGCTTTCTTT. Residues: CASSRQGSGDTEAFF. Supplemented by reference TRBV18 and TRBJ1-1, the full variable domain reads NAGVMQNPRHLVRRRGQEARLRCSPMKGHSHVYWYRQLPEEGLKFMVYLQKENIIDESGMPKERFSAEFPKEGPSILRIQQVVRGDSAAYFCASSRQGSGDTEAFFGQGTRLTVV.

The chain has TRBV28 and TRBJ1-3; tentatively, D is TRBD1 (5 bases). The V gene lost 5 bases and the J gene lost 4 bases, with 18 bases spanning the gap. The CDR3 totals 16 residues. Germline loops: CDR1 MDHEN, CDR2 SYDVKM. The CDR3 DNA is TGTGCCAGCAGTGTCCCCTGGGGCAGTTCGGGAAACACCATATATTTT. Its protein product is CASSVPWGSSGNTIYF.

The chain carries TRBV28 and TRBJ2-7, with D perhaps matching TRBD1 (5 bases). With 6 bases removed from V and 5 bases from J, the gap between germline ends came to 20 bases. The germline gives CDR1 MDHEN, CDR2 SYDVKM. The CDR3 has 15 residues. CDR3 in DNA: TGTGCCAGCAGACCTTATAAAAAGGGGCAGGACGAGCAGTACTTC. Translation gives CASRPYKKGQDEQYF.

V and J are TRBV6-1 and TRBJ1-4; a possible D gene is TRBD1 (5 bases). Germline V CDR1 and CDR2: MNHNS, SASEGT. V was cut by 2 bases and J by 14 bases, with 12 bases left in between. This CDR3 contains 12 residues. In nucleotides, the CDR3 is TGTGCCAGCAGTGAATGGGGGGTTGGCCTGTTTTTT. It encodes CASSEWGVGLFF.

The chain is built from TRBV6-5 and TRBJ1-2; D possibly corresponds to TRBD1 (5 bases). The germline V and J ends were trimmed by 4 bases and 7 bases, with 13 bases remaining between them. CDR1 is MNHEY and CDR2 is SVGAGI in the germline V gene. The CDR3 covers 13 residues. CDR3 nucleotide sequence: TGTGCCAGCAGTTCGCAGGGCTACGGTGGCTACACCTTC. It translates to CASSSQGYGGYTF.